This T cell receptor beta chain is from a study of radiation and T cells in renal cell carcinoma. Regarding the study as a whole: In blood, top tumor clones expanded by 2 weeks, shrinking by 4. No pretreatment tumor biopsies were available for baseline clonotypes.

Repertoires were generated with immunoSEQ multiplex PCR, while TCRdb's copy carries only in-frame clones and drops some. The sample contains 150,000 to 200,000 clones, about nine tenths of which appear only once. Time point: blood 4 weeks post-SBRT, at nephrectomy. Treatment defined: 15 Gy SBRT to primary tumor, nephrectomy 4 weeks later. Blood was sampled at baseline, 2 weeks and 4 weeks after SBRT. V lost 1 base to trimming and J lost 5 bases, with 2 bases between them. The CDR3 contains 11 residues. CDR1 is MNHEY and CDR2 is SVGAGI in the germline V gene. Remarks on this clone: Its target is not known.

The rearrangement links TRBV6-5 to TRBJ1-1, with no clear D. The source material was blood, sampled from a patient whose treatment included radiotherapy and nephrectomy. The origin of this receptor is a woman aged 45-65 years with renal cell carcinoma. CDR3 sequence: CASSYLTEAFF. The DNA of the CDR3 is TGTGCCAGCAGTTACTTGACTGAAGCTTTCTTT.